This T cell receptor beta chain appears in the sequencing data of a study of CD4+ T cells in melanoma. Data came from immunoSEQ multiplex PCR; TCRdb stores just in-frame clones and leaves some out. The table records about 140,000 clones, roughly 91% of them present only once. Comments on this clone: The antigen is not known.

General study findings and limits: Diverse differentiation states were reported for melanoma neoantigen-specific CD4+ T cells.

This CDR3 comprises 17 residues. CDR1 and CDR2 (germline): LNHNV, YYDKDF (reference sequence). V was trimmed by 0 bases and J by 1 base, leaving 13 bases between them. V is TRBV15 and J is TRBJ1-5; TRBD1 is a possible D gene (5 bases). The receptor was derived from a human donor with melanoma. The CDR3 DNA follows: TGTGCCACCAGCAGAGAAAAAGGGGAAGCGAGCAATCAGCCCCAGCATTTT. Protein: CATSREKGEASNQPQHF.